What follows is one TCR beta chain and its context. These data originate in a study of blood T cell dynamics during melanoma immunotherapy. Noted time point: pre-treatment baseline. Profiling relied on immunoSEQ multiplex PCR, and the TCRdb table lists in-frame clones only, not all of them. The table records more than 15,000 clones, about 83% of them present only once. Germline V gene lookup returns CDR1 MNHEY and CDR2 SMNVEV (reference sequence). This CDR3 spans 17 amino acids. V lost 5 bases, J lost 2 bases, and 20 bases lay in between. The chain has TRBV27 and TRBJ2-3, with D hard to call. This sample comprised blood, obtained from a patient treated with checkpoint blockade. The sequence derives from a human donor with melanoma. CDR3 region: CASSRSGVGDSTDTQYF. The CDR3 DNA follows: TGTGCCAGCAGTCGATCAGGCGTGGGTGATTCCACAGATACGCAGTATTTT.